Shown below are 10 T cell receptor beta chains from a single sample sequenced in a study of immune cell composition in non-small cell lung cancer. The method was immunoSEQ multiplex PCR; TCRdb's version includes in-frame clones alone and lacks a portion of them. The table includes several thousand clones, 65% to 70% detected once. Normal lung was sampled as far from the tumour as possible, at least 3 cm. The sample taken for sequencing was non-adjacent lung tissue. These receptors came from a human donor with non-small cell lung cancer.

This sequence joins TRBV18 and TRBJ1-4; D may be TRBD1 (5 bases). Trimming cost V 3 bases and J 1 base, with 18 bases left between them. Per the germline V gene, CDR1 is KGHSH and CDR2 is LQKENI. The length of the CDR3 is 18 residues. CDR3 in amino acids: CASSPTTVGGLTNEKLFF. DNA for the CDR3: TGTGCCAGCTCACCTACGACGGTTGGGGGACTAACTAATGAAAAACTGTTTTTT.

The CDR3 loop is CASSPPQIGVGEKLFF. The CDR3 bases are TGTGCCAGCTCACCACCACAGATCGGGGTAGGAGAAAAACTGTTTTTT. The chain links TRBV18 to TRBJ1-4; D remains unclear. V was trimmed by 0 bases and J by 8 bases, leaving 16 bases between them. This CDR3 contains 16 residues. Germline-derived CDR1 and CDR2 are KGHSH and LQKENI. Based on the CDR3 plus reference TRBV18 and TRBJ1-4, the full variable domain is NAGVMQNPRHLVRRRGQEARLRCSPMKGHSHVYWYRQLPEEGLKFMVYLQKENIIDESGMPKERFSAEFPKEGPSILRIQQVVRGDSAAYFCASSPPQIGVGEKLFFGSGTQLSVL.

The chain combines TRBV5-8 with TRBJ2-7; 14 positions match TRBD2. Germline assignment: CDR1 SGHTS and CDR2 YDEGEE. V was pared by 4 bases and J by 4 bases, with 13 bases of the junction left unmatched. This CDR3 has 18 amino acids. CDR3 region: CASSPGLAGAEPSYEQYF. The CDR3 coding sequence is TGTGCCAGCAGCCCGGGACTAGCGGGGGCCGAACCTTCATACGAGCAGTACTTC.

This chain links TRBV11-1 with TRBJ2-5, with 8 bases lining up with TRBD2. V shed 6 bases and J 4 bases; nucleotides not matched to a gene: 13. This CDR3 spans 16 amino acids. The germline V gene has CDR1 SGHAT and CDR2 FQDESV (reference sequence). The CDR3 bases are TGTGCCAGCAGTTCCCTCTGGAGCGGGGGAGGAGAGACCCAGTACTTC. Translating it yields CASSSLWSGGGETQYF. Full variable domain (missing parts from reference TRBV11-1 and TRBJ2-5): EAEVAQSPRYKITEKSQAVAFWCDPISGHATLYWYRQILGQGPELLVQFQDESVVDDSQLPKDRFSAERLKGVDSTLKIQPAELGDSAMYLCASSSLWSGGGETQYFGPGTRLLVL.

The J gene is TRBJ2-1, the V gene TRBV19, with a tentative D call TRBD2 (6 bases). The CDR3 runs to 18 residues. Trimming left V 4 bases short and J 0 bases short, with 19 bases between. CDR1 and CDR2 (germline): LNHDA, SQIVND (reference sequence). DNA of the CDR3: TGTGCCAGTAGTAGACCGACGGGACTCGGAAGCTCCTACAATGAGCAGTTCTTC. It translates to CASSRPTGLGSSYNEQFF.

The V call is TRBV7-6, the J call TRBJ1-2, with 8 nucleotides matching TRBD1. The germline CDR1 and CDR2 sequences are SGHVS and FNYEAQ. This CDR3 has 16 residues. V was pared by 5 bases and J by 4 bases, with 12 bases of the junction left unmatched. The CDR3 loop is CASSPAIGTGGYGYTF. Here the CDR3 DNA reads TGTGCCAGCAGCCCAGCAATTGGGACAGGAGGCTATGGCTACACCTTC.

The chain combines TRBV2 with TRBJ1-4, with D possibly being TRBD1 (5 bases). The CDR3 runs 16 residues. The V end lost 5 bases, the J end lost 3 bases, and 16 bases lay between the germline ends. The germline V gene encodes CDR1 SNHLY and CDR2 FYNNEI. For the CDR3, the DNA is TGTGCCAGCAGTACCCTAGAGTTGGGGCCTAATGAAAAACTGTTTTTT. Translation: CASSTLELGPNEKLFF. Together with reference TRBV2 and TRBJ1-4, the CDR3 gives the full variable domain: EPEVTQTPSHQVTQMGQEVILRCVPISNHLYFYWYRQILGQKVEFLVSFYNNEISEKSEIFDDQFSVERPDGSNFTLKIRSTKLEDSAMYFCASSTLELGPNEKLFFGSGTQLSVL.

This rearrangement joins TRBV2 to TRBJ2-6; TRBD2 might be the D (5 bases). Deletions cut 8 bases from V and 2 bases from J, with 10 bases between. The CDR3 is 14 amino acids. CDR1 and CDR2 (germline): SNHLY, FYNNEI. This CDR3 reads CASRRGTGANVLTF. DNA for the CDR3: TGTGCCAGCCGTCGGGGTACTGGGGCCAACGTCCTGACTTTC.

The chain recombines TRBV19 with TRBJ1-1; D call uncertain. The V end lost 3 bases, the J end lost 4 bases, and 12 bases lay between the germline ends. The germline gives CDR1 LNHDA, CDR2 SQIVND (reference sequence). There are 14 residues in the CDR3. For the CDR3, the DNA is TGTGCCAGTAGTATTGAGGGATCGCGCACTGAAGCTTTCTTT. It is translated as CASSIEGSRTEAFF.

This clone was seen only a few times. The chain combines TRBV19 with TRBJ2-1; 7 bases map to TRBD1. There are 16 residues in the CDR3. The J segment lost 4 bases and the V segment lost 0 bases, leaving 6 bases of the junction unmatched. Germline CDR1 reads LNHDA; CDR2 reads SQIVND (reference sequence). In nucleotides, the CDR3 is TGTGCCAGTAGTATAGACGGACAGGACGCTTACAATGAGCAGTTCTTC. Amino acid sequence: CASSIDGQDAYNEQFF.